A selection of T cell receptor beta chains follows, all from one sample in a study of blood T cell repertoires in COVID-19. Assay used: immunoSEQ multiplex PCR; TCRdb lists only in-frame clones, some missing. The table shows about 190,000 clones, with around 80% occurring only once. The sequenced sample was peripheral blood. The receptors derive from a woman of 80 years or more with active or convalescent COVID-19. Each CDR3 is given with its conserved first and last residue. The D gene is left open where the match is weak. A clone size is listed for some rows: how often the clone was seen (once, few, many), or a class if it is expanded.

v_gene	abundance	len	d_gene	j_gene	CDR3aa	CDR3nt
TRBV5-1	NA	14	NA	TRBJ2-3	CASSLWGLTDTQYF	TGCGCCAGCAGCTTGTGGGGGCTCACAGATACGCAGTATTTT
TRBV3-1/TRBV3-2	NA	14	TRBD1	TRBJ2-3	CASSQGQGGGTQYF	TGTGCCAGCAGCCAAGGACAGGGGGGTGGTACGCAGTATTTT
TRBV9	few	12	NA	TRBJ1-2	CASSVGEYGYTF	TGTGCCAGCAGCGTCGGGGAGTATGGCTACACCTTC
TRBV29-1	NA	13	NA	TRBJ2-7	CSVVLFPPYEQYF	TGCAGCGTTGTTCTATTCCCCCCTTACGAGCAGTACTTC
TRBV2	NA	14	TRBD1	TRBJ1-4	CASRVRTGTGKLFF	TGTGCCAGCAGAGTACGGACAGGAACTGGAAAACTGTTTTTT
TRBV30	few	13	NA	TRBJ2-1	CAWSVLPPGEQFF	TGTGCCTGGAGTGTACTCCCTCCGGGTGAGCAGTTCTTC
TRBV9	NA	15	NA	TRBJ1-6	CASSVSTADNSPLHF	TGTGCCAGCAGCGTGTCGACAGCCGATAATTCACCCCTCCACTTT
TRBV27	NA	13	NA	TRBJ1-1	CASSHGHNTEAFF	TGTGCCAGCAGCCACGGACACAACACTGAAGCTTTCTTT
TRBV2	NA	13	NA	TRBJ2-3	CASSGESTDTQYF	TGTGCCAGTAGCGGTGAGAGCACAGATACGCAGTATTTT
TRBV28	NA	14	TRBD1	TRBJ2-7	CASSFTGGNYEQYF	TGTGCCAGCAGTTTTACAGGGGGCAACTACGAGCAGTACTTC
TRBV15	NA	14	NA	TRBJ1-5	CATSRDRGSQPQHF	TGTGCCACCAGCAGAGATAGGGGAAGTCAGCCCCAGCATTTT
TRBV5-4	NA	14	NA	TRBJ1-6	CASSPPGLNSPLHF	TGTGCCAGCAGCCCCCCCGGACTGAATTCACCCCTCCACTTT
TRBV5-6	NA	16	NA	TRBJ1-1	CASSGAGSRPNTEAFF	TGTGCCAGCAGCGGAGCCGGCAGCCGGCCAAACACTGAAGCTTTCTTT